This passage covers 8 T cell receptor beta chains from one sample sequenced in a study of blood T cell repertoires in COVID-19. Profiled with immunoSEQ multiplex PCR; TCRdb holds only in-frame clones, not every one. Of 370,000 or so clones listed, about 87% were seen once; the top ten hold about 1.5%. Sequenced material: PBMCs or T cells enriched from blood (not recorded which). These receptors all stem from a man in his thirties or forties who had recovered from COVID-19.

The chain carries TRBV18 and TRBJ2-1; maybe TRBD2 (5 bases). Germline assignment: CDR1 KGHSH and CDR2 LQKENI. Trimming stripped 0 bases from V and 4 bases from J, with 10 bases between. This CDR3 comprises 15 residues. For the CDR3, the DNA is TGTGCCAGCTCACCACCCTCTCCGGGGTACAATGAGCAGTTCTTC. Residues: CASSPPSPGYNEQFF. The complete variable domain, with remaining parts taken from reference TRBV18 and TRBJ2-1, reads NAGVMQNPRHLVRRRGQEARLRCSPMKGHSHVYWYRQLPEEGLKFMVYLQKENIIDESGMPKERFSAEFPKEGPSILRIQQVVRGDSAAYFCASSPPSPGYNEQFFGPGTRLTVL.

This clone was found once. Other nucleotide sequences from this sample produce the same CDR3. This chain links TRBV4-1 with TRBJ1-2; 7 nucleotides agree with TRBD1. Germline loops: CDR1 MGHRA, CDR2 YSYEKL. V gave up 0 bases and J gave up 3 bases; unmatched junction bases: 4. The CDR3 spans 15 residues. The CDR3, as DNA: TGCGCCAGCAGCCAAGACGGAACAGGGGACTATGGCTACACCTTC. Protein: CASSQDGTGDYGYTF.

J is TRBJ1-5 and V is TRBV5-6, with 7 bases aligning to TRBD1. Per germline, CDR1 SGHDT and CDR2 YYEEEE. Losses at the gene ends were 1 base for V and 6 bases for J; bases not matched to a gene: 4. The length of the CDR3 is 14 residues. CDR3 nucleotide sequence: TGTGCCAGCAGCTTGAGGGCAGGGGGTCAGCCCCAGCATTTT. It is translated as CASSLRAGGQPQHF. Supplemented by reference TRBV5-6 and TRBJ1-5, the full variable domain reads DAGVTQSPTHLIKTRGQQVTLRCSPKSGHDTVSWYQQALGQGPQFIFQYYEEEERQRGNFPDRFSGHQFPNYSSELNVNALLLGDSALYLCASSLRAGGQPQHFGDGTRLSIL.

This sequence joins TRBV5-4 and TRBJ1-1; 8 bases agree with TRBD1. Germline CDR1 is SGHNT and CDR2 is YYREEE (reference sequence). The CDR3 spans 17 residues. The J segment lost 0 bases and the V segment lost 4 bases, leaving 11 bases of the junction unmatched. CDR3 protein: CASSLGSRGLMNTEAFF. The CDR3 region has the DNA TGTGCCAGCAGCCTGGGTTCCAGGGGGCTGATGAACACTGAAGCTTTCTTT.

V usage is TRBV6-5 and J usage is TRBJ1-5; 10 nucleotides match TRBD1. CDR1 and CDR2 (germline): MNHEY, SVGAGI. V was clipped by 6 bases and J by 6 bases; unmatched bases: 5. CDR3 length: 14 residues. In DNA, the CDR3 is TGTGCCAGCAGACCCGGGACAGGGGTTCAGCCCCAGCATTTT. This encodes CASRPGTGVQPQHF.

This rearrangement joins TRBV12-3 or TRBV12-4 to TRBJ1-2; TRBD1 might be the D (6 bases). Trimming took 5 bases from V and 4 from J, leaving 8 bases between them. The CDR3 sequence is 12 residues long. CDR3 nucleotide sequence: TGTGCCAGCAGTACAGGGTTCTATGGCTACACCTTC. Translating it yields CASSTGFYGYTF.

The chain couples TRBV7-2 to TRBJ1-5; D remains unclear. The CDR3 extends over 14 amino acids. The V and J ends lost 5 bases and 3 bases respectively, with 11 bases between them. The germline V gene encodes CDR1 SGHTA and CDR2 FQGNSA. In DNA, the CDR3 is TGTGCCAGCAGCGCGGGGAGGGTCAATCAGCCCCAGCATTTT. It is translated as CASSAGRVNQPQHF.

This chain links TRBV7-2 with TRBJ2-1; D gene uncertain. V was trimmed by 4 bases and J by 8 bases, leaving 15 bases between them. The CDR3 covers 14 residues. Germline CDR1 reads SGHTA; CDR2 reads FQGNSA. The CDR3 reads CASSSSLEGYEQFF. DNA for the CDR3: TGTGCCAGCAGCTCAAGCCTAGAAGGCTATGAGCAGTTCTTC.